Each of the 30 T cell receptor beta chains below was sequenced from the same sample in a study of cytomegalovirus exposure and HLA in healthy donors. PCR used 60 Vbeta primers and 13 Jbeta primers. Repertoires were generated with immunoSEQ multiplex PCR, while TCRdb's copy carries only in-frame clones and drops some. Of more than 150,000 clones listed, around three quarters are singletons. The sequencing sample was made of PBMCs. These receptors all come from a boy younger than 18 in good health and CMV-seronegative.

The V call is TRBV15, the J call TRBJ2-2; perhaps TRBD1 as D (6 bases). The length of the CDR3 is 17 residues. V gave up 0 bases and J gave up 4 bases, with 15 bases separating them. The germline V gene encodes CDR1 LNHNV and CDR2 YYDKDF (reference sequence). CDR3 loop: CATSRDNVVGGTGELFF. The CDR3 bases are TGTGCCACCAGCAGAGATAATGTAGTAGGGGGCACCGGGGAGCTGTTTTTT.

The rearrangement uses TRBV2 and TRBJ2-2; 11 nucleotides agree with TRBD2. Germline CDR1 SNHLY, CDR2 FYNNEI. The CDR3 consists of 18 residues. V shed 2 bases, J shed 4 bases, and the junction held 9 bases outside the gene matches. CDR3 nucleotides: TGTGCCAGCAGTGAAAAGGCTAGCGGGGGGCCGGGCACCGGGGAGCTGTTTTTT. Translation: CASSEKASGGPGTGELFF.

The chain joins TRBV2 to TRBJ1-2; TRBD1 is a possible D gene (5 bases). V was shortened by 5 bases and J by 8 bases, with 18 bases between the two germline ends. Germline V gene sequence: CDR1 SNHLY, CDR2 FYNNEI. This CDR3 has 14 amino acids. CDR3 amino acids: CASSFVVLGGGYTF. The CDR3 DNA reads TGTGCCAGCAGTTTCGTCGTGCTCGGGGGGGGCTACACCTTC.

Points on this clone: The same CDR3 can be traced to other DNA sequences in this sample. The CDR3 loop reads CASSPQQDRADYTF. The CDR3 region has the DNA TGTGCCAGCTCACCACAGCAGGACAGGGCAGACTACACCTTC. The V and J genes are TRBV18 and TRBJ1-2; 8 bases map to TRBD1. The germline CDR1 and CDR2 sequences are KGHSH and LQKENI. The CDR3 is made up of 14 amino acids. The J segment lost 10 bases and the V segment lost 1 base, leaving 8 bases of the junction unmatched. Combining the CDR3 with reference TRBV18 and TRBJ1-2 gives the whole variable domain NAGVMQNPRHLVRRRGQEARLRCSPMKGHSHVYWYRQLPEEGLKFMVYLQKENIIDESGMPKERFSAEFPKEGPSILRIQQVVRGDSAAYFCASSPQQDRADYTFGSGTRLTVV.

As DNA, the CDR3 is TGTGCCATCAGTGAGGCAGGGATGGACACCGGGGAGCTGTTTTTT. It specifies CAISEAGMDTGELFF. The chain joins TRBV10-3 to TRBJ2-2; D is perhaps TRBD1 (5 bases). The germline V gene has CDR1 ENHRY and CDR2 SYGVKD. Trimming removed 2 bases from V and 3 bases from J, with 10 bases in between. The CDR3 runs to 15 residues.

This rearrangement joins TRBV5-1 to TRBJ2-7, with 10 nucleotides matching TRBD1. V trimming: 4 bases; J trimming: 1 base; junction bases outside the gene matches: 8. The CDR3 loop spans 16 amino acids. Germline loops: CDR1 SGHRS, CDR2 YFSETQ. The CDR3 protein is CASSRRQGAVSYEQYF. The CDR3 nucleotides read TGCGCCAGCAGCCGCCGACAGGGGGCTGTATCCTACGAGCAGTACTTC.

This sequence joins TRBV25-1 and TRBJ2-5; tentatively, D is TRBD2 (7 bases). The CDR3 loop spans 15 amino acids. Germline assignment: CDR1 MGHDK and CDR2 SYGVNS. V was trimmed by 6 bases and J by 4 bases, leaving 18 bases between them. This CDR3 is CASRGGQGLGETQYF. The CDR3, as DNA: TGTGCCAGCAGGGGGGGGCAGGGACTCGGAGAGACCCAGTACTTC.

The rearrangement joins TRBV6-1 to TRBJ1-2; D not resolved. CDR3 length: 14 amino acids. V lost 1 base to trimming and J lost 3 bases, with 9 bases between them. Per germline, CDR1 MNHNS and CDR2 SASEGT. CDR3 coding DNA: TGTGCCAGCAGTGAAGTCCCAGGCCACTATGGCTACACCTTC. This translates into CASSEVPGHYGYTF.

This clone was counted a single time. The rearrangement links TRBV5-5 to TRBJ1-1, with TRBD1 matching over 9 bases. The J segment lost 3 bases and the V segment lost 4 bases, leaving 7 bases of the junction unmatched. The CDR3 spans 15 residues. Germline V gene data show CDR1 as SGHKS and CDR2 as YYEKEE (reference sequence). As DNA, the CDR3 is TGTGCCAGCAGCGATTTTCGGACAGGGGACACTGAAGCTTTCTTT. This translates into CASSDFRTGDTEAFF.

V usage is TRBV12-5 and J usage is TRBJ1-1; TRBD1 matches at 8 bases. This CDR3 contains 18 residues. Germline V CDR1 and CDR2: LGHNT, FRNRAP. The trim removed 0 bases at V and 3 bases at J, leaving 12 bases unmatched. CDR3 DNA: TGTGCTAGTGGTTTGGTCCCCTTTCTTAACAGGGGGGACACTGAAGCTTTCTTT. It yields the protein CASGLVPFLNRGDTEAFF. The complete variable domain, with remaining parts taken from reference TRBV12-5 and TRBJ1-1, reads DARVTQTPRHKVTEMGQEVTMRCQPILGHNTVFWYRQTMMQGLELLAYFRNRAPLDDSGMPKDRFSAEMPDATLATLKIQPSEPRDSAVYFCASGLVPFLNRGDTEAFFGQGTRLTVV.

The chain is built from TRBV5-1 and TRBJ2-7; 8 bases fit TRBD1. Trimming took 3 bases from V and 7 from J; bases not matched to a gene: 0. Germline V gives CDR1 SGHRS, CDR2 YFSETQ. The CDR3 consists of 11 residues. The CDR3 sequence is CASSWDREQYF. The DNA for the CDR3 is TGCGCCAGCAGCTGGGACAGGGAGCAGTACTTC.

The chain recombines TRBV30 with TRBJ2-5; TRBD1 matches at 10 bases. Per the germline V gene, CDR1 is GTSNPN and CDR2 is SVGIG (reference sequence). The CDR3 has 12 amino acids. V shed 5 bases, J shed 5 bases, and the junction held 2 bases outside the gene matches. CDR3 sequence reads: CAWGGQGETQYF. For the CDR3, the DNA is TGTGCCTGGGGGGGACAGGGGGAGACCCAGTACTTC.

The V call is TRBV9, the J call TRBJ1-2, with D maybe TRBD1 (6 bases). Germline CDR1 reads SGDLS; CDR2 reads YYNGEE. V was clipped by 2 bases and J by 6 bases, with 14 bases between them. This CDR3 contains 14 residues. CDR3 protein: CASSVQGQRDGYTF. CDR3 DNA sequence: TGTGCCAGCAGCGTCCAGGGGCAAAGAGATGGCTACACCTTC.

The chain uses TRBV9 and TRBJ2-5, with TRBD2 matching 10 bases. Germline V gene data show CDR1 as SGDLS and CDR2 as YYNGEE. The V gene end was trimmed by 3 bases and the J gene end by 2 bases; junction bases not matched to a gene: 4. The CDR3 consists of 15 residues. This CDR3 is CASSGAGGRQETQYF. CDR3 nucleotides: TGTGCCAGCAGCGGAGCGGGGGGGCGGCAAGAGACCCAGTACTTC.

The chain is built from TRBV11-3 and TRBJ1-2; TRBD1 matches at 7 bases. V lost 3 bases, J lost 6 bases, and 1 base stayed unmatched. This CDR3 spans 12 amino acids. Germline CDR1 SGHNT, CDR2 YENEEA. The CDR3 coding sequence is TGTGCCAGCAGCTTCAGGGGGGATGGCTACACCTTC. It yields the protein CASSFRGDGYTF.

This rearrangement joins TRBV10-3 to TRBJ2-2; 13 bases map to TRBD2. With 4 bases clipped from V and 4 bases from J, the junction kept 6 bases outside the gene matches. CDR1 and CDR2 from the germline V gene are ENHRY and SYGVKD. The CDR3 contains 17 residues. CDR3 sequence: CAISGTSGGLTTGELFF. The CDR3 DNA reads as TGTGCCATCAGTGGGACTAGCGGGGGACTTACCACCGGGGAGCTGTTTTTT.

This clone appeared a few times. The chain links TRBV10-3 to TRBJ1-4; D is possibly TRBD1 (6 bases). There are 18 residues in the CDR3. V shed 0 bases and J shed 3 bases, with 17 bases lying between them. Germline values: CDR1 ENHRY, CDR2 SYGVKD. The CDR3 region is CAISESRTDRPANEKLFF. The CDR3, as DNA: TGTGCCATCAGTGAGTCAAGGACAGACCGACCGGCTAATGAAAAACTGTTTTTT.

The V and J genes are TRBV4-1 and TRBJ1-4, with 8 bases lining up with TRBD1. The CDR3 spans 14 residues. V lost 9 bases and J lost 6; bases outside the gene matches: 9. Germline V gene lookup returns CDR1 MGHRA and CDR2 YSYEKL. CDR3 residues: CASSRTGSYEKLFF. The CDR3 DNA is TGCGCCAGTTCGAGGACAGGGAGTTATGAAAAACTGTTTTTT.

The rearrangement links TRBV18 to TRBJ2-2; 7 bases are a match to TRBD1. V lost 3 bases to trimming and J lost 3 bases; unmatched junction nucleotides: 7. The germline gives CDR1 KGHSH, CDR2 LQKENI. This CDR3 contains 16 residues. The CDR3 bases are TGTGCCAGCTCACCGTCGGACAGGCTCGACACCGGGGAGCTGTTTTTT. Amino acid sequence: CASSPSDRLDTGELFF.

The chain carries TRBV11-3 and TRBJ1-3; D is unresolved. The germline V and J ends were trimmed by 5 bases and 0 bases, with 8 bases remaining between them. Germline V CDR1 and CDR2: SGHNT, YENEEA. This CDR3 region has 14 residues. CDR3 DNA sequence: TGTGCCAGCAGCCCAGGATTCTCTGGAAACACCATATATTTT. This translates into CASSPGFSGNTIYF. Full variable domain (outside the CDR3, taken from reference TRBV11-3 and TRBJ1-3): EAGVVQSPRYKIIEKKQPVAFWCNPISGHNTLYWYLQNLGQGPELLIRYENEEAVDDSQLPKDRFSAERLKGVDSTLKIQPAELGDSAVYLCASSPGFSGNTIYFGEGSWLTVV.

This clone was counted once. This sequence joins TRBV7-2 and TRBJ1-1; D gene uncertain. This CDR3 contains 13 residues. Trimming stripped 4 bases from V and 0 bases from J, with 6 bases between. The germline V gene has CDR1 SGHTA and CDR2 FQGNSA. The CDR3: CASSSPLNTEAFF. The CDR3 nucleotides are TGTGCCAGCAGCTCCCCTCTGAACACTGAAGCTTTCTTT.

In its sample, this clone was seen a few times. The V call is TRBV6-1, the J call TRBJ2-2, with D perhaps matching TRBD1 (5 bases). Between the trimmed V and J ends, which lost 2 bases and 5 bases, there was a span of 21 bases. From germline, CDR1 is MNHNS and CDR2 SASEGT. The CDR3 extends over 18 amino acids. Here the CDR3 reads CASSELGTGVPRTGELFF. The CDR3 region has the DNA TGTGCCAGCAGTGAATTAGGCACAGGAGTCCCAAGGACCGGGGAGCTGTTTTTT.

This chain connects TRBV12-5 to TRBJ1-1; D is possibly TRBD1 (6 bases). V lost 6 bases and J lost 3, with 14 bases in between. This CDR3 has 14 amino acids. CDR1 LGHNT and CDR2 FRNRAP come from the germline V gene. The CDR3 sequence is CASGTGFQDTEAFF. The CDR3 DNA follows: TGTGCTAGTGGCACAGGGTTCCAGGACACTGAAGCTTTCTTT.

The rearrangement links TRBV7-9 to TRBJ2-7; perhaps TRBD1 as D (5 bases). Germline CDR1 SEHNR, CDR2 FQNEAQ (reference sequence). Trimming removed 4 bases at V and 1 base at J, with 11 bases between. The CDR3 loop spans 14 amino acids. CDR3 coding DNA: TGTGCCAGCAGCTCCCCAGGGATTTCCTACGAGCAGTACTTC. Its protein product is CASSSPGISYEQYF.

This sequence joins TRBV27 and TRBJ2-1; TRBD1 aligns across 7 bases. Germline values: CDR1 MNHEY, CDR2 SMNVEV (reference sequence). The CDR3 loop spans 15 amino acids. V dropped 2 bases and J dropped 9; count of bases not matched to a gene: 10. CDR3 protein: CASSLTGEILGEQFF. CDR3 coding DNA: TGTGCCAGCAGTTTAACAGGGGAAATTTTGGGTGAGCAGTTCTTC.

This clone occurred once. The chain uses TRBV7-9 and TRBJ2-2, with 8 nucleotides matching TRBD1. This CDR3 comprises 16 residues. CDR1 and CDR2 from the germline V gene are SEHNR and FQNEAQ (reference sequence). With V trimmed by 6 bases and J by 4 bases, 10 bases remained unmatched. The CDR3 reads CASRQTGETSTGELFF. In DNA form, the CDR3 reads TGTGCCAGCAGGCAGACAGGGGAGACTTCCACCGGGGAGCTGTTTTTT.

This chain links TRBV6-5 with TRBJ1-6; D perhaps matches TRBD1 (5 bases). Trimming removed 0 bases from V and 4 bases from J, with 10 bases in between. The CDR3 sequence is 16 residues long. CDR1 is MNHEY, CDR2 SVGAGI, per germline. The CDR3 loop is CASSYSGDGYNSPLHF. The CDR3 DNA follows: TGTGCCAGCAGTTACTCAGGGGATGGATATAATTCACCCCTCCACTTT.

In its sample, this clone was seen a few times. The chain has TRBV6-6 and TRBJ1-6, with D unclear. Trimming shortened V by 2 bases and J by 6 bases, and 5 bases separated the two germline ends. Germline values: CDR1 MNHNY, CDR2 SVGAGI (reference sequence). This CDR3 contains 13 residues. The CDR3 nucleotides are TGTGCCAGCAGTTACGTGGCTAATTCACCCCTCCACTTT. It encodes CASSYVANSPLHF.

In its sample, this clone was seen once. The chain couples TRBV28 to TRBJ1-5, with 7 bases fitting TRBD1. Trimming removed 11 bases from V and 3 bases from J; junction bases left unmatched: 10. Per germline, CDR1 MDHEN and CDR2 SYDVKM. The CDR3 totals 14 residues. CDR3: CAGQRQGHNQPQHF. DNA of the CDR3: TGTGCCGGCCAAAGACAGGGACACAATCAGCCCCAGCATTTT.

The chain joins TRBV11-2 to TRBJ1-2; D not certain. Between the trimmed V and J ends, which lost 5 bases and 8 bases, there was a span of 12 bases. Germline lookup yields CDR1 SGHAT and CDR2 FQNNGV. The CDR3 consists of 12 residues. DNA of the CDR3: TGTGCCAGCAGCCCCGCTCCCGGGGGCTACACCTTC. It is translated as CASSPAPGGYTF.